The T cell receptor (beta chain) under discussion was sequenced for a study of identical twins. Comment on this clonotype: Its antigen is not identified.

Trimming cost V 4 bases and J 4 bases, with 10 bases left between them. Germline CDR1 is MNHNS and CDR2 is SASEGT. The CDR3 runs to 13 residues. Template switching added a universal primer binding site, and final cDNA carried unique molecular identifiers. TCRdb processed the 5' RACE reads anew with MiXCR; each CDR3 protein has one entry. Seen here are approximately 600,000 distinct CDR3 sequences, 7.5% to 10% observed once, and the top ten hold roughly 3%. Whole-study findings and limits: The degree of excess twin sharing was weaker in beta out-of-frame sequences. There were fewer insertions in abundant cord blood beta clonotypes, but memory repertoires showed no such pattern. Diverse VJ usage suggested most zero-insertion clonotypes were not invariant T cells.

These records were also assigned to another study, of yellow fever vaccine responses in identical twins.

The source material was PBMCs. V gene TRBV6-1 combines with J gene TRBJ1-1; D is unclear. This receptor was obtained from a woman aged 18-30 years in good health. In DNA, the CDR3 is TGTGCCAGCAGTGGTACCTGGGGCACTGAAGCTTTCTTT. Protein sequence: CASSGTWGTEAFF.